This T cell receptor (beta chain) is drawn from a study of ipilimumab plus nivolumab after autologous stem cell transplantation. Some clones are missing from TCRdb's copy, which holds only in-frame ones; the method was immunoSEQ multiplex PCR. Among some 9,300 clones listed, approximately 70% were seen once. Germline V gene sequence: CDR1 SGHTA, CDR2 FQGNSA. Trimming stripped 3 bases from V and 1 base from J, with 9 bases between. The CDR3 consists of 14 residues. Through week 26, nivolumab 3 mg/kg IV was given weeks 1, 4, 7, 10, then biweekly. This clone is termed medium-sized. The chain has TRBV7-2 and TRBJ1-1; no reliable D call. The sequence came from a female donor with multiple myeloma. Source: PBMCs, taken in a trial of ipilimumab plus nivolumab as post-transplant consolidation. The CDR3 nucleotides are TGTGCCAGCAGCTTTTCGACGGGGAACACTGAAGCTTTCTTT. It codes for CASSFSTGNTEAFF.